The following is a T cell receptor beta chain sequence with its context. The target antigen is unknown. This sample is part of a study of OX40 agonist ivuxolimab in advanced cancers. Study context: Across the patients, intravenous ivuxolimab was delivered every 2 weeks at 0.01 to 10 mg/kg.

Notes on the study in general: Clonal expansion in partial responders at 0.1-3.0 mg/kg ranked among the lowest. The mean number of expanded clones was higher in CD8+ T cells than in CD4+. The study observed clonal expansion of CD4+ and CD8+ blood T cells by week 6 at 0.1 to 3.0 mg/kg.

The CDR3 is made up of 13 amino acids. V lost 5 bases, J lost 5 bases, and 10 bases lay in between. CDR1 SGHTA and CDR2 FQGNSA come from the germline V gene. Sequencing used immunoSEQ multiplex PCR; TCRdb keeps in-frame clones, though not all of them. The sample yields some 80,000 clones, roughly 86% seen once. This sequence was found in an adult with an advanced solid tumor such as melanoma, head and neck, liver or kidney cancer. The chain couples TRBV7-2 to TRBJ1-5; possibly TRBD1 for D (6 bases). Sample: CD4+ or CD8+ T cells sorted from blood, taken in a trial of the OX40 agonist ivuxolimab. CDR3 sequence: CASSQDRHQPQHF. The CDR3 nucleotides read TGTGCCAGCAGCCAGGACAGACATCAGCCCCAGCATTTT. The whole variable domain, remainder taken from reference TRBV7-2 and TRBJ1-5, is GAGVSQSPSNKVTEKGKDVELRCDPISGHTALYWYRQSLGQGLEFLIYFQGNSAPDKSGLPSDRFSAERTGGSVSTLTIQRTQQEDSAVYLCASSQDRHQPQHFGDGTRLSIL.